This TCR beta chain was recorded in a study of glioma-infiltrating T cells. Findings and caveats of the study: Above-expected tissue-blood divergence occurred in all gliomas, most in low-grade ones. CDR3 overlap between tissue and blood was very small.

This clonotype was recorded at least ten times. Its antigen is not known. The CDR3 totals 14 residues. Germline assignment: CDR1 MRHNA and CDR2 SNTAGT. V lost 3 bases and J 8 bases, leaving 16 bases between the germline ends. Using RNA template, CDR3s of TCR alpha and beta were amplified with iRepertoire arm-PCR. For one-step reverse transcription and amplification, about 85-400 ng of tissue mRNA or PBMC total RNA was used. TCRdb re-analysed the multiplex PCR reads in MiXCR, keeping a single row per CDR3 protein. Of around 44,000 distinct CDR3 sequences listed, 20% to 25% are singletons. The sequence was collected from a human donor with low-grade glioma or glioblastoma, undergoing nonglioma brain surgery, or in good health (not recorded which). The gene calls are TRBV6-4 and TRBJ1-2; TRBD1 is a possible D gene (6 bases). The sample taken for sequencing was glioma tissue, nonneoplastic brain tissue, or PBMCs (not recorded which). The CDR3 spells CASSETSGAGGYTF. The CDR3 DNA follows: TGTGCCAGCAGTGAGACCTCAGGGGCAGGCGGCTACACCTTC.